This entry lists 21 T cell receptor beta chains sequenced from one sample in a study of blood T cells in healthy people across ages. A sample-barcoded 5' primer and a J-beta primer mix were used in a second PCR of about 6 to 12 cycles. TCRdb ran MiXCR on the 5' RACE reads and lists one entry per CDR3 protein. The sample contains around 970,000 distinct CDR3 sequences, just over 50% of which appear only once. Sequencing was carried out using blood. Receptors originate from a woman aged 60-75 years in good health.

The J gene is TRBJ2-3, the V gene TRBV20-1, with 8 bases identical to TRBD2. The germline V gene encodes CDR1 DFQATT and CDR2 SNEGSKA (reference sequence). V was clipped by 0 bases and J by 5 bases; unmatched bases: 7. CDR3 length: 15 residues. The CDR3 DNA sequence: TGCAGTGCTAGAGAGTGGCTAGCGGGTATAGATACGCAGTATTTT. The encoded protein is CSAREWLAGIDTQYF.

V usage is TRBV27 and J usage is TRBJ1-2, with TRBD1 identical over 7 bases. Trimming cost V 4 bases and J 4 bases; bases outside gene matches: 12. Germline CDR1 MNHEY, CDR2 SMNVEV (reference sequence). CDR3 size: 16 residues. CDR3 nucleotides: TGTGCCAGCAGTTCACCCCCGGGACAGCCCAGCTATGGCTACACCTTC. Protein product: CASSSPPGQPSYGYTF.

As regards this clonotype: One end of the junction does not line up with germline, which may come from a read error. This chain joins TRBV28 and TRBJ2-5; D might be TRBD2 (6 bases). Germline V gene sequence: CDR1 MDHEN, CDR2 SYDVKM. CDR3 length: 12 amino acids. The CDR3 region is CTSSSGEETQYF. The CDR3 DNA reads as TGTACCAGCAGTTCGGGGGAAGAGACCCAGTACTTC. The variable domain in full, with the rest retrieved from reference TRBV28 and TRBJ2-5, is DVKVTQSSRYLVKRTGEKVFLECVQDMDHENMFWYRQDPGLGLRLIYFSYDVKMKEKGDIPEGYSVSREKKERFSLILESASTNQTSMYLCTSSSGEETQYFGPGTRLLVL.

The genes are TRBV3-1 and TRBJ2-4; D remains ambiguous. The germline CDR1 and CDR2 sequences are LGHDT and YNNKEL (reference sequence). The CDR3 consists of 15 residues. V lost 1 base and J 2 bases, leaving 9 bases between the germline ends. In nucleotides, the CDR3 is TGTGCCAGCAGCCAAGCAGGAAGCACCAAAAACATTCAGTACTTC. This translates into CASSQAGSTKNIQYF. Drawing the rest from reference TRBV3-1 and TRBJ2-4, the complete variable domain is DTAVSQTPKYLVTQMGNDKSIKCEQNLGHDTMYWYKQDSKKFLKIMFSYNNKELIINETVPNRFSPKSPDKAHLNLHINSLELGDSAVYFCASSQAGSTKNIQYFGAGTRLSVL.

The chain joins TRBV28 to TRBJ2-4, with 10 nucleotides matching TRBD2. The end of the DNA aligns better with TRBJ2-7, so the J call may be wrong. This CDR3 comprises 15 residues. The germline CDR1 and CDR2 sequences are MDHEN and SYDVKM. The CDR3 DNA sequence: TGTGCCAGCAGTTTGGGGGCTAGCGGGAGCGGCGAGCAGTACTTC. As protein: CASSLGASGSGEQYF.

This rearrangement joins TRBV27 to TRBJ2-7; tentatively, D is TRBD1 (6 bases). V was clipped by 2 bases and J by 2 bases, with 13 bases between them. From germline, CDR1 is MNHEY and CDR2 SMNVEV (reference sequence). The CDR3 contains 15 residues. The CDR3 spells CASSLIQTGAYEQYF. The DNA for the CDR3 is TGTGCCAGCAGTTTAATCCAGACAGGAGCCTACGAGCAGTACTTC.

V is TRBV12-3 or TRBV12-4 and J is TRBJ2-1; D might be TRBD2 (7 bases). Between the trimmed V and J ends, which lost 7 bases and 7 bases, there was a span of 20 bases. This CDR3 spans 15 amino acids. CDR3 coding DNA: TGTGCCAGCACCAAAGGAGGGGGAGGGAATAATGAGCAGTTCTTC. This translates into CASTKGGGGNNEQFF.

In its sample, this clonotype was seen a few times. The chain combines TRBV10-2 with TRBJ2-1; TRBD2 matches at 8 bases. The ends lost 8 bases at V and 2 bases at J; junction bases unmatched: 2. Germline values: CDR1 WSHSY, CDR2 SAAADI. The CDR3 totals 13 residues. In nucleotides, the CDR3 is TGCGCCAGCCGGGGACTAGCCTACAATGAGCAGTTCTTC. Translated: CASRGLAYNEQFF.

The V call is TRBV5-1, the J call TRBJ1-4, with TRBD1 as a possible D gene (6 bases). CDR3 length equals 18 residues. Germline V CDR1 and CDR2: SGHRS, YFSETQ. V was pared by 3 bases and J by 0 bases, with 18 bases between. The CDR3 loop reads CASSSDRRGPATNEKLFF. In DNA form, the CDR3 reads TGCGCCAGCAGCTCAGACAGGAGGGGACCTGCAACTAATGAAAAACTGTTTTTT.

The chain joins TRBV5-1 to TRBJ2-5; 8 bases agree with TRBD1. The CDR3 runs to 14 residues. Germline trimming cut 0 bases from V and 11 bases from J; bases unmatched to any gene: 9. The germline V gene encodes CDR1 SGHRS and CDR2 YFSETQ. The CDR3, as DNA: TGCGCCAGCAGCTTGGTAGGCTACAGGGGGGAGCAGTACTTC. Translated: CASSLVGYRGEQYF. Full variable domain (remainder filled in from reference TRBV5-1 and TRBJ2-5): KAGVTQTPRYLIKTRGQQVTLSCSPISGHRSVSWYQQTPGQGLQFLFEYFSETQRNKGNFPGRFSGRQFSNSRSEMNVSTLELGDSALYLCASSLVGYRGEQYFGPGTRLLVL.

This clonotype was observed a few times. V gene TRBV27 combines with J gene TRBJ2-7; D is unresolved. Per the germline V gene, CDR1 is MNHEY and CDR2 is SMNVEV (reference sequence). V lost 2 bases and J lost 6, with 11 bases in between. The CDR3 is made up of 13 amino acids. CDR3 nucleotides: TGTGCCAGCAGTTTAAGTGGTTCAGGCGAGCAGTACTTC. This encodes CASSLSGSGEQYF.

This clonotype has only a few counts. The chain has TRBV6-2 or TRBV6-3 and TRBJ1-1; D perhaps matches TRBD1 (5 bases). CDR1 MNHEY and CDR2 SVGEGT come from the germline V gene. The length of the CDR3 is 13 residues. V was pared by 3 bases and J by 2 bases, with 7 bases between. CDR3 in DNA: TGTGCCAGCAGTTATGACAGTAACACTGAAGCTTTCTTT. Protein product: CASSYDSNTEAFF.

This clonotype appeared a single time. V usage is TRBV7-2 and J usage is TRBJ2-1; 9 bases agree with TRBD2. V shed 4 bases and J 6 bases; nucleotides not matched to a gene: 13. This CDR3 is built from 17 residues. Per germline, CDR1 SGHTA and CDR2 FQGNSA. The CDR3 bases are TGTGCCAGCAGCTCCGCCCCTGTCGGTAGCGGGAGCAATGAGCAGTTCTTC. Residues: CASSSAPVGSGSNEQFF.

This chain connects TRBV28 to TRBJ2-7, with a possible D match to TRBD2 (6 bases). V was trimmed by 6 bases and J by 4 bases, leaving 16 bases between them. Germline V gene sequence: CDR1 MDHEN, CDR2 SYDVKM. The length of the CDR3 is 14 residues. The CDR3 loop reads CASRGVGGKYEQYF. The CDR3 DNA reads TGTGCCAGCAGGGGGGTCGGCGGGAAGTACGAGCAGTACTTC.

This clonotype came up a few times. The chain joins TRBV7-9 to TRBJ1-2; a possible D gene is TRBD1 (5 bases). Germline values: CDR1 SEHNR, CDR2 FQNEAQ (reference sequence). The ends were cut back, 2 bases at V and 6 bases at J, with 16 bases in the middle. The CDR3 contains 15 residues. The CDR3 reads CASSLRRGGYDGYTF. The CDR3 DNA is TGTGCCAGCAGCTTACGGAGGGGAGGTTACGATGGCTACACCTTC.

The gene calls are TRBV28 and TRBJ2-3; 9 bases agree with TRBD2. Germline CDR1 is MDHEN and CDR2 is SYDVKM. The CDR3 loop spans 14 amino acids. Unmatched junction bases numbered 4, after V lost 5 bases and J lost 4 bases. The CDR3 loop reads CASSPSGISDTQYF. The CDR3 DNA follows: TGTGCCAGCAGTCCTAGCGGGATATCAGATACGCAGTATTTT. Combining the CDR3 with reference TRBV28 and TRBJ2-3 gives the whole variable domain DVKVTQSSRYLVKRTGEKVFLECVQDMDHENMFWYRQDPGLGLRLIYFSYDVKMKEKGDIPEGYSVSREKKERFSLILESASTNQTSMYLCASSPSGISDTQYFGPGTRLTVL.

This sequence joins TRBV4-1 and TRBJ2-5, with D uncertain. Germline CDR1 MGHRA, CDR2 YSYEKL. V was pared by 1 base and J by 4 bases, with 7 bases between. The CDR3 covers 13 residues. The DNA for the CDR3 is TGCGCCAGCAGCCAAGTGGGATCAGAGACCCAGTACTTC. Encoded protein: CASSQVGSETQYF.

V and J are TRBV7-9 and TRBJ1-3; D gene unclear. V gave up 3 bases and J gave up 0 bases, with 9 bases separating them. The CDR3 consists of 15 residues. CDR1 is SEHNR, CDR2 FQNEAQ, per germline (reference sequence). The CDR3 loop reads CASSFGGASGNTIYF. CDR3 DNA sequence: TGTGCCAGCAGCTTTGGCGGAGCCTCTGGAAACACCATATATTTT.

The chain joins TRBV3-1 to TRBJ2-3; 9 positions agree with TRBD2. V lost 3 bases, J lost 13 bases, and 14 bases stayed unmatched. The CDR3 is 15 residues long. Germline loops: CDR1 LGHDT, CDR2 YNNKEL (reference sequence). The CDR3 loop reads CASSHRPLAGKEKYF. CDR3 nucleotides: TGTGCCAGCAGCCACAGACCCCTAGCGGGAAAAGAGAAGTATTTT.

This clonotype has just a few counts. V is TRBV29-1 and J is TRBJ2-7; 8 nucleotides line up with TRBD1. The ends lost 0 bases at V and 5 bases at J; junction bases unmatched: 0. This CDR3 has 12 residues. From germline, CDR1 is SQVTM and CDR2 ANQGSEA. CDR3 protein: CSVEDRGHEQYF. DNA for the CDR3: TGCAGCGTTGAAGACAGGGGGCACGAGCAGTACTTC.

The rearrangement joins TRBV24-1 to TRBJ2-3, with 7 bases matching TRBD1. V shed 7 bases, J shed 2 bases, and the junction held 8 bases outside the gene matches. The CDR3 loop spans 15 amino acids. From germline, CDR1 is KGHDR and CDR2 SFDVKD. This CDR3 reads CATSDGQDHTDTQYF. Written as DNA, the CDR3 is TGTGCCACCAGCGACGGACAGGATCACACAGATACGCAGTATTTT.